The rows below give T cell receptor beta chains drawn from one sample of a study of CD8+CD57+ T cells in acquired aplastic anemia. MiXCR, applied by TCRdb to the reads, yields one record per CDR3 protein. Altogether 180,000 or so distinct CDR3 sequences are present, around half being singletons, with the ten largest covering 1.8%. Sample: sorted CD4+, CD8+, or CD8+CD57+ T cells (not recorded which) from PBMCs. The receptor source for this set is a human donor with aplastic anemia. The CDR3 runs from the conserved cysteine through the conserved F or W. D genes are given only for firm matches. Clone size, where shown, is once, few, many, or a class for clones that have expanded.

CSAIEAGGLLDTQYF	TGCAGTGCCATCGAAGCGGGAGGCCTGCTTGATACGCAGTATTTT	TRBD2	once	TRBV20-1	TRBJ2-3
CSAVTGWKDTQYF	TGCAGTGCTGTGACAGGGTGGAAGGATACGCAGTATTTT	TRBD1	-	TRBV20-1	TRBJ2-3
CASSYNINYGYTF	TGTGCCAGCAGTTACAATATTAACTATGGCTACACCTTC	-	many	TRBV6-5	TRBJ1-2
CASTPKVYNEQFF	TGTGCCAGCACCCCTAAGGTCTACAATGAGCAGTTCTTC	-	-	TRBV5-6	TRBJ2-1
CASSLGDREMEQFF	TGTGCCAGCAGCTTGGGGGACAGGGAGATGGAGCAGTTCTTC	TRBD1	many	TRBV5-6	TRBJ2-1
CASSTAGSGTNIQYF	TGTGCCAGTAGTACAGCCGGTTCCGGGACCAACATTCAGTACTTC	-	many	TRBV19	TRBJ2-4
CASSAGTSLYEQYF	TGTGCCAGCAGTGCCGGGACTAGTCTTTACGAGCAGTACTTC	TRBD2	-	TRBV5-6	TRBJ2-7
CSATQGISSGNTIYF	TGCAGTGCTACACAGGGCATAAGCTCTGGAAACACCATATATTTT	-	once	TRBV20-1	TRBJ1-3
CASSLGQYNYGYTF	TGCGCCAGCAGCTTGGGACAGTATAACTATGGCTACACCTTC	-	many	TRBV5-1	TRBJ1-2
CASSLSRSRDRNEQFF	TGTGCCAGCAGTTTAAGTAGATCCAGGGATAGGAATGAGCAGTTCTTC	-	-	TRBV27	TRBJ2-1
CASSMGSSYGQYF	TGTGCCAGTAGTATGGGCAGTTCCTATGGGCAGTACTTC	-	-	TRBV19	TRBJ2-7
CASSPSFVYQETQYF	TGCGCCAGCAGCCCCAGTTTCGTGTACCAAGAGACCCAGTACTTC	-	-	TRBV4-1	TRBJ2-5
CSAIPTTYAETQYF	TGCAGTGCTATCCCGACGACTTACGCGGAGACCCAGTACTTC	-	many	TRBV20-1	TRBJ2-5
CATSRVAGGPIDTQYF	TGTGCCACCAGCAGAGTAGCGGGAGGGCCTATAGATACGCAGTATTTT	TRBD2	-	TRBV15	TRBJ2-3
CASSGPSGTSYNEQFF	TGTGCCAGCAGCGGTCCTAGCGGGACCTCCTACAATGAGCAGTTCTTC	TRBD2	many	TRBV9	TRBJ2-1
CASSIPGVDTQYF	TGTGCCAGTAGTATCCCGGGGGTAGATACGCAGTATTTT	-	-	TRBV19	TRBJ2-3
CASSSSLEGTEAFF	TGCGCCAGCAGCTCGAGCCTGGAGGGAACTGAAGCTTTCTTT	-	many	TRBV5-1	TRBJ1-1
CASSGQGTNTEAFF	TGTGCCAGCAGTGGACAGGGCACGAACACTGAAGCTTTCTTT	TRBD1	-	TRBV2	TRBJ1-1
CASSIGMANEQFF	TGTGCCAGCAGCATCGGAATGGCCAATGAGCAGTTCTTC	-	-	TRBV5-6	TRBJ2-1
CASSQEHQPNTEAFF	TGTGCCAGCAGCCAAGAACACCAACCGAACACTGAAGCTTTCTTT	-	many	TRBV14	TRBJ1-1
CSAARGGDQPQHF	TGCAGCGCCGCGCGGGGGGGGGATCAGCCCCAGCATTTT	-	-	TRBV20-1	TRBJ1-5
CASSQTGSNQPQHF	TGTGCCAGCAGCCAGACAGGGAGCAATCAGCCCCAGCATTTT	TRBD1	many	TRBV12-3/TRBV12-4	TRBJ1-5
CASSPRTATYQPQHF	TGTGCCAGCAGTCCACGGACAGCCACTTATCAGCCCCAGCATTTT	-	many	TRBV27	TRBJ1-5
CATSDPAGTRHNEQFF	TGTGCCACCAGTGATCCGGCCGGGACTAGACACAATGAGCAGTTCTTC	TRBD2	-	TRBV24-1	TRBJ2-1
CASSLMVGSTDTQYF	TGTGCCAGCAGCTTAATGGTCGGGAGCACAGATACGCAGTATTTT	-	-	TRBV12-3/TRBV12-4	TRBJ2-3
CSAQKGGSDNEQFF	TGCAGTGCCCAAAAGGGGGGTTCCGACAATGAGCAGTTCTTC	-	many	TRBV20-1	TRBJ2-1
CATSEFGQGTYNEQFF	TGTGCCACCAGTGAGTTTGGACAGGGCACCTACAATGAGCAGTTCTTC	TRBD1	-	TRBV24-1	TRBJ2-1
CASRGQETQYF	TGTGCCAGCCGGGGACAGGAGACCCAGTACTTC	TRBD1	-	TRBV7-2	TRBJ2-5
CASSQLETTEAFF	TGTGCCAGCAGCCAATTGGAGACCACTGAAGCTTTCTTT	-	few	TRBV3-1	TRBJ1-1
CSARGRETQYF	TGCAGTGCTAGAGGGCGTGAGACCCAGTACTTC	-	-	TRBV20-1	TRBJ2-5
CASRKSGTDNEKLFF	TGTGCCAGCCGTAAAAGCGGGACGGATAATGAAAAACTGTTTTTT	-	few	TRBV2	TRBJ1-4
CASSLGHGRNEQFF	TGCGCCAGCAGCTTGGGCCACGGTCGCAATGAGCAGTTCTTC	-	-	TRBV5-1	TRBJ2-1
CASSGQVALYEQYF	TGTGCCAGCAGTGGGCAGGTTGCTTTATACGAGCAGTACTTC	-	-	TRBV2	TRBJ2-7
CAISWAGSGNTIYF	TGTGCCATCAGTTGGGCAGGCTCTGGAAACACCATATATTTT	-	-	TRBV10-3	TRBJ1-3